The clone carrying this T cell receptor (beta chain) was found a few times. Molecular barcoding with unique molecular identifiers was used for the TCRbeta library. TCRdb reanalysed the PCR reads using MiXCR and keeps one entry per CDR3 protein. The table has 200,000 to 250,000 distinct CDR3 sequences, around 9.6% seen once. The sample comes from a study of T-cell reconstitution after alpha-beta-depleted transplantation in children. The J segment lost 5 bases and the V segment lost 0 bases, leaving 5 bases of the junction unmatched. This CDR3 has 14 amino acids. Germline CDR1 DFQATT, CDR2 SNEGSKA (reference sequence).

The J gene is TRBJ1-2, the V gene TRBV20-1; 8 positions agree with TRBD1. The sample in question was PBMCs from the stem cell graft donor, obtained from the stem cell graft. The sequence derives from a human donor who donated a stem cell graft to a child with acute lymphoblastic leukemia. CDR3 in DNA: TGCAGTGCTAGAGATCTAGGGACAGGATATGGCTACACCTTC. Translating gives CSARDLGTGYGYTF.